The sample holds many counts of the clone carrying this TCR beta chain. Its target is not known. The sample originates from a study of CD8 T cells in ankylosing spondylitis. Study-level points and caveats: What appeared characteristic of ankylosing spondylitis blood was a TCR beta motif of fewer than ten highly homologous variants. CD8+ disease-linked clones were present at relatively low frequencies in blood.

Deletions cut 4 bases from V and 6 bases from J, with 16 bases between. Germline-derived CDR1 and CDR2 are SQVTM and ANQGSEA. The CDR3 contains 14 residues. Using its own MiXCR run on the 5' RACE reads, TCRdb lists one record per CDR3 protein. The table lists about 220,000 distinct CDR3 sequences, 6% to 8% of them singletons. The TCR originated in a male donor with ankylosing spondylitis. The rearrangement links TRBV29-1 to TRBJ2-1, with D possibly TRBD2 on 7 matching bases. Sequencing was performed on blood, either unsorted or a sorted T cell fraction (not recorded which). In DNA, the CDR3 is TGCAGCGTTGTTCCGGGGGGCATTTTCAATGAGCAGTTCTTC. Translation: CSVVPGGIFNEQFF.